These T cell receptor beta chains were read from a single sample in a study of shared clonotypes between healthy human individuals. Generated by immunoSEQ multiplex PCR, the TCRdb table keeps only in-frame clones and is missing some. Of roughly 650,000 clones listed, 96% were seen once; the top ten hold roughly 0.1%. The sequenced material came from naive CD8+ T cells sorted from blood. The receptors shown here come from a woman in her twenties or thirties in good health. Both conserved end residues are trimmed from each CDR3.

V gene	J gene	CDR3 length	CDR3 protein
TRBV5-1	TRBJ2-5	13	ASSLDRGVQETQY
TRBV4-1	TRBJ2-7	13	ASSEEGTRYYEQY
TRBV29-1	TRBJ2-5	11	SVVWRAAETQY
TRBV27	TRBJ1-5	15	ASLLVFVGRRNQPQH
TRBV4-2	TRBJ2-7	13	ASSQDTGGRHEQY
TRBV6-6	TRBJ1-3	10	ASSPAGNTIY
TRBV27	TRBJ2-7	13	ASRPGTSGNYEQY
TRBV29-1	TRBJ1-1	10	SVDLEGREAF
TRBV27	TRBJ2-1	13	ASSLGASGSNEQF
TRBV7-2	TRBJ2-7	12	ASSHRTDPYEQY
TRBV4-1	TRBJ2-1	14	ASSQVSSGRYNEQF
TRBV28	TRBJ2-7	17	ASSPLGLAGGPLRNEQY
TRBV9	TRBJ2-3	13	ASSAGTRITDTQY
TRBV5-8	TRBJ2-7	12	ASSLTGPTYEQY